This T cell receptor beta chain was identified during a study of technical replicates of blood from a handful of donors. CDR3 length: 17 residues. This clone showed up just once. The assay was immunoSEQ multiplex PCR, and TCRdb's table has in-frame clones only and misses some. Found here are tens of thousands of clones, 88% of them singletons; the top ten hold 4.6%. The sequencing sample was made of PBMCs. This TCR came from a human donor in good health. Some clones in this sample may be carry-over from other donors' samples. The chain is built from TRBV21-1 and TRBJ1-5; no check of the table's D call, TRBD1, against the DNA was made. TRBV21-1 has pseudogene status. The CDR3 spells CASSTRRGAKANQPQHF. CDR3 sequence (DNA): TGTGCCAGCAGCACCCGCAGGGGGGCAAAGGCTAATCAGCCCCAGCATTTT.